These T cell receptor beta chains were read from a single sample in a study of blood T cell repertoires in COVID-19. TCRdb's copy holds only in-frame clones and misses some; the assay was immunoSEQ multiplex PCR. The sample has a few hundred thousand clones; approximately 80% are singletons. The sequencing input was peripheral blood. These receptors originate from an elderly woman with active or convalescent COVID-19. Each CDR3 is given with its conserved first and last residue. Each record gives: clone size, V gene, D gene, J gene, CDR3 DNA, CDR3 protein. The D gene is left open where the match is weak. The size field is filled for only some rows; it gives once, few, many or a size class.

clone_size: once
v_call: TRBV10-3
d_call: TRBD1
j_call: TRBJ1-6
cdr3_nt: TGTGCCATCAGGGGGACAGAAAATTCACCCCTCCACTTT
cdr3_aa: CAIRGTENSPLHF

clone_size: NA
v_call: TRBV6-5
d_call: TRBD1
j_call: TRBJ1-5
cdr3_nt: TGTGCCAGCAGCGGGGGACAGGCGTTCAATCAGCCCCAGCATTTT
cdr3_aa: CASSGGQAFNQPQHF

clone_size: NA
v_call: TRBV11-2
d_call: TRBD1
j_call: TRBJ1-2
cdr3_nt: TGTGCCAGCAGCCCAGGGGGGAACAGGGCATATGGCTACACCTTC
cdr3_aa: CASSPGGNRAYGYTF

clone_size: NA
v_call: TRBV19
d_call: NA
j_call: TRBJ1-4
cdr3_nt: TGTGCCAGTAGTACCCGGACAGTCGCAACTAATGAAAAACTGTTTTTT
cdr3_aa: CASSTRTVATNEKLFF

clone_size: few
v_call: TRBV6-2/TRBV6-3
d_call: TRBD2
j_call: TRBJ2-2
cdr3_nt: TGTGCCAGCAGTTACTCGATATGGTCTAGCGGAAACCCGGCCGAGCTGTTTTTT
cdr3_aa: CASSYSIWSSGNPAELFF

clone_size: NA
v_call: TRBV19
d_call: TRBD2
j_call: TRBJ2-1
cdr3_nt: TGTGCCAGCGGGACTAGCGGGAGCTCCTACAATGAGCAGTTCTTC
cdr3_aa: CASGTSGSSYNEQFF

clone_size: NA
v_call: TRBV18
d_call: NA
j_call: TRBJ2-3
cdr3_nt: TGTGCCAGCTCACCCATAATGGCTTCAGATACGCAGTATTTT
cdr3_aa: CASSPIMASDTQYF

clone_size: NA
v_call: TRBV4-1
d_call: TRBD1
j_call: TRBJ1-3
cdr3_nt: TGCGCCAGCAGCCAAAATCCGGCCGGGACAGCTGGAAACACCATATATTTT
cdr3_aa: CASSQNPAGTAGNTIYF

clone_size: NA
v_call: TRBV5-4
d_call: NA
j_call: TRBJ1-6
cdr3_nt: TGTGCCAGGGAGGTCAGCGGGGACCTCCGGTCACCCCTCCACTTT
cdr3_aa: CAREVSGDLRSPLHF

clone_size: NA
v_call: TRBV10-3
d_call: TRBD1
j_call: TRBJ1-4
cdr3_nt: TGTGCCAGCACACCTAGACAGGGTGGTGAAAAACTGTTTTTT
cdr3_aa: CASTPRQGGEKLFF

clone_size: NA
v_call: TRBV7-2
d_call: TRBD2
j_call: TRBJ2-1
cdr3_nt: TGTGCCAGCAGCTTATTCGGGAGGGTCAATGAGCAGTTCTTC
cdr3_aa: CASSLFGRVNEQFF

clone_size: NA
v_call: TRBV2
d_call: NA
j_call: TRBJ1-2
cdr3_nt: TGTGCCAGCAGCGATACAAACAGGGTCGGCTACACCTTC
cdr3_aa: CASSDTNRVGYTF

clone_size: NA
v_call: TRBV25-1
d_call: NA
j_call: TRBJ2-7
cdr3_nt: TGTGCCAGCAGGGTAGCGCACGAGCAGTACTTC
cdr3_aa: CASRVAHEQYF

clone_size: NA
v_call: TRBV6-2/TRBV6-3
d_call: TRBD1
j_call: TRBJ2-3
cdr3_nt: TGTGCCAGCAGCCTGGGACAGAGCACAGATACGCAGTATTTT
cdr3_aa: CASSLGQSTDTQYF

clone_size: many
v_call: TRBV21-1
d_call: NA
j_call: TRBJ1-5
cdr3_nt: TGTGCCAGCAGCAAAGAGGATCATAAGGGTCGGGGTCAGCCCCAGCATTTT
cdr3_aa: CASSKEDHKGRGQPQHF

clone_size: NA
v_call: TRBV6-2/TRBV6-3
d_call: TRBD1
j_call: TRBJ2-3
cdr3_nt: TGTGCCAGCAGTCGGGACAGGGAAAGGTCGGGCACAGATACGCAGTATTTT
cdr3_aa: CASSRDRERSGTDTQYF

clone_size: NA
v_call: TRBV7-9
d_call: TRBD2
j_call: TRBJ2-3
cdr3_nt: TGTGCCAGCAGCCTAGCGGGAGGGCCCCCTAGCACAGATACGCAGTATTTT
cdr3_aa: CASSLAGGPPSTDTQYF

clone_size: NA
v_call: TRBV24-1
d_call: NA
j_call: TRBJ1-2
cdr3_nt: TGTGCCACCTCTTCCCTGAACTATGGCTACACCTTC
cdr3_aa: CATSSLNYGYTF

clone_size: NA
v_call: TRBV5-6
d_call: NA
j_call: TRBJ2-7
cdr3_nt: TGTGCCAGCAGCTTGGGCCAGACTACCTACGAGCAGTACTTC
cdr3_aa: CASSLGQTTYEQYF

clone_size: NA
v_call: TRBV6-2/TRBV6-3
d_call: TRBD1
j_call: TRBJ1-6
cdr3_nt: TGTGCCAGCAGTTACCCCGGACAGGGAAATTCACCCCTCCACTTT
cdr3_aa: CASSYPGQGNSPLHF

clone_size: NA
v_call: TRBV6-5
d_call: NA
j_call: TRBJ1-2
cdr3_nt: TGTGCCAGCAGTCCCCAGGGCAACTATGGCTACACCTTC
cdr3_aa: CASSPQGNYGYTF

clone_size: NA
v_call: TRBV5-4
d_call: TRBD2
j_call: TRBJ2-7
cdr3_nt: TGTGCCAGCAGCTCAAGTAGCGGGACTACCTACGAGCAGTACTTC
cdr3_aa: CASSSSSGTTYEQYF

clone_size: once
v_call: TRBV13
d_call: TRBD1
j_call: TRBJ1-2
cdr3_nt: TGTGCCAGCAGCAAGGGGGCCGGGGGCTACACCTTC
cdr3_aa: CASSKGAGGYTF

clone_size: NA
v_call: TRBV21-1
d_call: NA
j_call: TRBJ2-7
cdr3_nt: TGTGCCAGTCCCAAGACAACACTTTCGGAGCAGTACTTC
cdr3_aa: CASPKTTLSEQYF

clone_size: NA
v_call: TRBV5-1
d_call: NA
j_call: TRBJ2-1
cdr3_nt: TGCGCCAGCAGCTTGGGACAGCCTAGAGTTAATGAGCAGTTCTTC
cdr3_aa: CASSLGQPRVNEQFF

clone_size: NA
v_call: TRBV7-2
d_call: NA
j_call: TRBJ1-2
cdr3_nt: TGTGCCAGCAGCTTAGGTCTAGAATATGGCTACACCTTC
cdr3_aa: CASSLGLEYGYTF

clone_size: NA
v_call: TRBV12-1
d_call: NA
j_call: TRBJ2-5
cdr3_nt: TGTGCCAGGACAGACGAGACCCAGTACTTC
cdr3_aa: CARTDETQYF

clone_size: NA
v_call: TRBV27
d_call: NA
j_call: TRBJ1-1
cdr3_nt: TGTGCCAGCAGTATCAACGCAGAGAACACTGAAGCTTTCTTT
cdr3_aa: CASSINAENTEAFF